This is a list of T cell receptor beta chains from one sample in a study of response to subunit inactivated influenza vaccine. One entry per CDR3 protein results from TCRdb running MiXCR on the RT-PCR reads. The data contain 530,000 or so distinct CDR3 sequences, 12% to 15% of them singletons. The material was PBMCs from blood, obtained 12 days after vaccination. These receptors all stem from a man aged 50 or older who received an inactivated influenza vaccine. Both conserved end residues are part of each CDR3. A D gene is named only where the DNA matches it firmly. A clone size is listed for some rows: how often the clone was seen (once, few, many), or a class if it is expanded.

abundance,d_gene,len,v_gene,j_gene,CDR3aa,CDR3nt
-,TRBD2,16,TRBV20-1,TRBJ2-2,CSATPGLGANTGELFF,TGCAGTGCTACCCCGGGACTAGGGGCGAACACCGGGGAGCTGTTTTTT
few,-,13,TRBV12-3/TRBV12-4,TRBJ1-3,CASRRGTGNTIYF,TGTGCCAGCAGGAGAGGTACTGGAAACACCATATATTTT
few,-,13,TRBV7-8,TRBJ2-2,CASSLDRDGELFF,TGTGCCAGCAGCTTAGACAGGGACGGGGAGCTGTTTTTT
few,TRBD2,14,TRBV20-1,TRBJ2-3,CSASVGGGTDTQYF,TGCAGTGCTAGCGTTGGGGGGGGCACAGATACGCAGTATTTT
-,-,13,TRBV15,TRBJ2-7,CATSRGLGGEQYF,TGTGCCACCAGCAGAGGGCTGGGTGGGGAGCAGTACTTC
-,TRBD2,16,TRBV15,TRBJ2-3,CATSRRRLAGTDTQYF,TGTGCCACCAGCAGACGCCGACTAGCCGGCACAGATACGCAGTATTTT
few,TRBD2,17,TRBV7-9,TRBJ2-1,CASSLALEVAGGHEQFF,TGTGCCAGCAGCTTAGCGCTAGAGGTAGCGGGGGGACATGAGCAGTTCTTC
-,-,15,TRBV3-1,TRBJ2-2,CASSQALGWTGELFF,TGTGCCAGCAGCCAAGCTCTGGGGTGGACCGGGGAGCTGTTTTTT
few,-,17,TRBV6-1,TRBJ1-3,CASRDTGQLITRNTIYF,TGTGCCAGCAGAGATACAGGACAGCTTATAACGAGAAACACCATATATTTT
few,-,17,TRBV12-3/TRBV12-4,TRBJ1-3,CASSQTMTPSSGNTIYF,TGTGCCAGCAGTCAAACAATGACTCCGAGCTCTGGAAACACCATATATTTT
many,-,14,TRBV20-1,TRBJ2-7,CSAPNVRGHYEQYF,TGCAGTGCTCCCAACGTCCGGGGGCACTACGAGCAGTACTTC
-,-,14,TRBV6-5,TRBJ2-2,CASSYSEPWGELFF,TGTGCCAGCAGTTACTCGGAGCCTTGGGGGGAGCTGTTTTTT
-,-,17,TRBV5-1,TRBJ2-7,CASSLGFAVKGLDEQYF,TGCGCCAGCAGCTTGGGATTTGCCGTGAAAGGGCTCGACGAGCAGTACTTC
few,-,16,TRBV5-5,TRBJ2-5,CASSFTGYRPQETQYF,TGTGCCAGCAGCTTTACAGGATACCGGCCTCAAGAGACCCAGTACTTC
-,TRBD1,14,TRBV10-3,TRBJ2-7,CAITPRDSTYEQYF,TGTGCCATCACCCCTAGGGACAGCACCTACGAGCAGTACTTC
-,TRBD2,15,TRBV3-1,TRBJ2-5,CASSQDLTSAQTQYF,TGTGCCAGCAGCCAAGATCTCACTAGCGCACAGACCCAGTACTTC
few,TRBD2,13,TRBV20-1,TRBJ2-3,CSGLAGPTDTQYF,TGCAGTGGTCTAGCGGGGCCCACAGATACGCAGTATTTT
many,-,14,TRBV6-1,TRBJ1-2,CASAISLLNYGYTF,TGTGCCAGCGCAATCAGCCTTCTTAACTATGGCTACACCTTC
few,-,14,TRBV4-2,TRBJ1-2,CASSQDVGIFGYTF,TGTGCCAGCAGCCAAGATGTTGGAATCTTTGGCTACACCTTC
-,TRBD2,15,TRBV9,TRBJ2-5,CASSPHRGGAETQYF,TGTGCCAGCAGCCCCCATCGGGGGGGCGCAGAGACCCAGTACTTC
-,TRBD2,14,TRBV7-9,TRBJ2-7,CASTEAGGTYEQYF,TGTGCCAGCACCGAAGCGGGAGGCACCTACGAGCAGTACTTC
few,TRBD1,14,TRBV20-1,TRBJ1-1,CSASDQTGEGYAFF,TGCAGTGCTAGCGATCAGACAGGGGAAGGTTACGCTTTCTTT
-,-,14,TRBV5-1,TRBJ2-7,CASSLGGGAPEQYF,TGCGCCAGCAGCTTGGGCGGCGGAGCCCCCGAGCAGTACTTC
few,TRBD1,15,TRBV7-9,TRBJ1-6,CASSLGGQYNSPLHF,TGTGCCAGCAGCTTAGGGGGACAGTATAATTCACCCCTCCACTTT
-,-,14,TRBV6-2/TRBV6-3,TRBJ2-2,CASSVKVMSGELFF,TGTGCCAGCAGTGTCAAGGTTATGAGCGGGGAGCTGTTTTTT
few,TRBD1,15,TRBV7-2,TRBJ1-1,CASSLVAQGAALAFF,TGTGCCAGCAGCTTAGTAGCACAGGGGGCTGCTTTAGCTTTCTTT
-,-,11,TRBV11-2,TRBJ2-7,CASSLVTEQYF,TGTGCCAGCAGCTTAGTGACTGAGCAGTACTTC
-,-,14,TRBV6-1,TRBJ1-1,CASSPLRVKTEAFF,TGTGCCAGCAGCCCACTCAGGGTAAAAACTGAAGCTTTCTTT
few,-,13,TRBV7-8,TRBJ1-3,CASSLLEGNTIYF,TGTGCCAGCAGCTTACTAGAGGGAAACACCATATATTTT
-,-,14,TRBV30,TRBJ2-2,CAWSVGANTGELFF,TGTGCCTGGAGTGTAGGGGCTAACACCGGGGAGCTGTTTTTT
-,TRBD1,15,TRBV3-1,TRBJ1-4,CASSQGTGGMEKLFF,TGTGCCAGCAGCCAAGGGACAGGGGGCATGGAAAAACTGTTTTTT
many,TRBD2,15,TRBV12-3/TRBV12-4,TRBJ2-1,CASSFRGLAGDEQFF,TGTGCCAGCAGTTTCCGAGGACTAGCGGGGGATGAGCAGTTCTTC
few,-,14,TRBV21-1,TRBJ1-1,CASSKLRVNTEAFF,TGTGCCAGCAGCAAACTTAGGGTTAACACTGAAGCTTTCTTT
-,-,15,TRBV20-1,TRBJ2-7,CSARDQRLINYEQYF,TGCAGTGCTAGAGATCAGCGGTTAATAAACTACGAGCAGTACTTC
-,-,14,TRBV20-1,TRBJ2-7,CSSTDPGARDEQYF,TGCAGTTCAACAGATCCGGGGGCCAGGGACGAGCAGTACTTC
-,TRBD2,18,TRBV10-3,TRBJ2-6,CAISESLAGYSGANVLTF,TGTGCCATCAGTGAGTCACTAGCGGGCTACTCTGGGGCCAACGTCCTGACTTTC
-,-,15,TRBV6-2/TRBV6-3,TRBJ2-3,CASSWTSTRTDTQYF,TGTGCCAGCAGTTGGACAAGTACCCGCACAGATACGCAGTATTTT
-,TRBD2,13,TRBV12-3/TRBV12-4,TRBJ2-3,CASTTGGADTQYF,TGTGCCAGCACTACGGGGGGGGCAGATACGCAGTATTTT
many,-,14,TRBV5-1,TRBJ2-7,CASSFLDVGYEQYF,TGCGCCAGCAGCTTTTTGGACGTCGGCTACGAGCAGTACTTC
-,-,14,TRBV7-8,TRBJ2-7,CASSLGGALDEQYF,TGTGCCAGCAGCTTAGGGGGGGCGCTCGACGAGCAGTACTTC
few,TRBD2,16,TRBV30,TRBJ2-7,CAWIKAGGPFPYEQYF,TGTGCCTGGATCAAAGCGGGAGGGCCCTTTCCCTACGAGCAGTACTTC
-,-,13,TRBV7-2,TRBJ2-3,CASTKVPTDTQYF,TGTGCCAGCACCAAGGTTCCTACAGATACGCAGTATTTT
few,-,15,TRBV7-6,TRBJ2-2,CASSLGDGRRGELFF,TGTGCCAGCAGCTTAGGTGATGGGCGACGCGGGGAGCTGTTTTTT
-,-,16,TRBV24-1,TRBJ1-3,CATSDGGTSSGNTIYF,TGTGCCACCAGTGATGGGGGAACGAGCTCTGGAAACACCATATATTTT
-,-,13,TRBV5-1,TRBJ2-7,CASSLDYSGEQYF,TGCGCCAGCAGCTTGGACTACTCAGGCGAGCAGTACTTC
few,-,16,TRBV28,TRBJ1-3,CASSSQDWASGNTIYF,TGTGCCAGCAGTTCTCAGGATTGGGCCTCTGGAAACACCATATATTTT
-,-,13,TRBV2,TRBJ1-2,CASSFRQAHGYTF,TGTGCCAGCAGCTTTCGCCAGGCTCATGGCTACACCTTC
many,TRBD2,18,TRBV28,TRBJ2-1,CASSSRIWASGSYNEQFF,TGTGCCAGCAGTTCCCGCATCTGGGCTAGCGGGTCCTACAATGAGCAGTTCTTC
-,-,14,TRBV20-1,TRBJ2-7,CSATPALSSYEQYF,TGCAGTGCAACCCCGGCGCTTAGCTCCTACGAGCAGTACTTC
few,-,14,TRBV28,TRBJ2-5,CASSLLASGETQYF,TGTGCCAGCAGTTTATTAGCGTCAGGAGAGACCCAGTACTTC